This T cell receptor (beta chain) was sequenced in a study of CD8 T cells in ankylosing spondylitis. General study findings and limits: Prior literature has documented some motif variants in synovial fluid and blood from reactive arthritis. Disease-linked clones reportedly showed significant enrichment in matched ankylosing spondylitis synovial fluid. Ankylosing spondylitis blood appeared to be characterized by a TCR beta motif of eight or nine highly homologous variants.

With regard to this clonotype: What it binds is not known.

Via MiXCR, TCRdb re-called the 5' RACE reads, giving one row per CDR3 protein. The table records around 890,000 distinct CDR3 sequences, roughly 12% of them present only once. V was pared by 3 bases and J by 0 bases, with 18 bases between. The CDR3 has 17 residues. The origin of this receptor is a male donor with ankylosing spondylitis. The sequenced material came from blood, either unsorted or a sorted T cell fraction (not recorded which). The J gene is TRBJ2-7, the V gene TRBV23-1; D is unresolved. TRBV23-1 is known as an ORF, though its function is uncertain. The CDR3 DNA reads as TGCGCCAGCAGTCACGATGACAAAATCCAGAACTCCTACGAGCAGTACTTC. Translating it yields CASSHDDKIQNSYEQYF.